One and the same sample provided the 17 T cell receptor beta chains below, sequenced in a study of post-analysis software for immune sequencing data. Findings and caveats of the study: Roughly 5 TRBV segments, TRBV5-6, TRBV5-1 and TRBV20-1 among them, were found more frequent in patients than controls.

What these receptors recognize is not known. Unique molecular identifiers were carried by the TCR beta cDNA libraries. TCRdb processed the PCR reads anew with MiXCR; each CDR3 protein has one entry. Of more than 450,000 distinct CDR3 sequences in the sample, approximately 31% were seen once. Sample: blood. The receptors shown here come from a girl under 18 with multiple sclerosis.

This clonotype has only a few counts. This chain connects TRBV7-2 to TRBJ1-2; D not resolved. The CDR3 sequence is 16 residues long. V was trimmed by 6 bases and J by 5 bases, leaving 22 bases between them. CDR1 and CDR2 from the germline V gene are SGHTA and FQGNSA. The CDR3 DNA reads TGTGCCAGCAGTCCCGGGCGGGCTGGGCTGGTATATGGCTACACCTTC. It yields the protein CASSPGRAGLVYGYTF.

This clonotype was found a few times. The chain has TRBV4-1 and TRBJ2-1, with 10 bases fitting TRBD1. V lost 4 bases and J lost 6; bases outside the gene matches: 6. CDR1 and CDR2 from the germline V gene are MGHRA and YSYEKL. The CDR3 sequence is 15 residues long. The CDR3 protein is CASSPAGQGGNEQFF. In nucleotides, the CDR3 is TGCGCCAGCAGCCCAGCAGGACAGGGGGGCAATGAGCAGTTCTTC.

This sequence joins TRBV5-1 and TRBJ2-2; 8 bases align to TRBD1. Losses at the gene ends were 4 bases for V and 3 bases for J; bases not matched to a gene: 8. Germline CDR1 is SGHRS and CDR2 is YFSETQ. This CDR3 has 16 residues. For the CDR3, the DNA is TGCGCCAGCAGCGGAGGCGCAGGGGGCTACACCGGGGAGCTGTTTTTT. Its translation is CASSGGAGGYTGELFF.

This clonotype was seen a handful of times. V is TRBV7-2 and J is TRBJ2-3; possible D gene TRBD2, 6 bases. V shed 5 bases and J shed 1 base, with 16 bases lying between them. Germline CDR1 SGHTA, CDR2 FQGNSA. CDR3 length: 16 amino acids. This CDR3 reads CASSVGTALRTDTQYF. CDR3 DNA: TGTGCCAGCAGCGTGGGGACTGCCCTCCGCACAGATACGCAGTATTTT.

There are a few counts of this clonotype. CDR3: CASSPVLGGAKNIQYF. In nucleotides, the CDR3 is TGCGCCAGCAGCCCCGTACTTGGGGGAGCCAAAAACATTCAGTACTTC. V gene TRBV5-1 combines with J gene TRBJ2-4; D could derive from TRBD1 or TRBD2 (5 bases each). Trimming shortened V by 4 bases and J by 0 bases, and 14 bases separated the two germline ends. This CDR3 has 16 residues. Germline values: CDR1 SGHRS, CDR2 YFSETQ.

This clonotype was detected a few times. The chain combines TRBV12-3 or TRBV12-4 with TRBJ1-2; D may be TRBD1 (5 bases). V lost 7 bases and J lost 8, with 17 bases in between. The CDR3 spans 13 residues. In DNA, the CDR3 is TGTGCCAGCACCCTACCGTCAGGGTTAGGCTACACCTTC. The encoded protein is CASTLPSGLGYTF.

Only a few counts were recorded for this clonotype. The gene calls are TRBV6-6 and TRBJ1-5, with D hard to call. This CDR3 is built from 14 residues. V was shortened by 0 bases and J by 6 bases, with 9 bases between the two germline ends. Germline V gene lookup returns CDR1 MNHNY and CDR2 SVGAGI (reference sequence). This CDR3 reads CASSYSWGSQPQHF. The CDR3 DNA is TGTGCCAGCAGTTACTCGTGGGGTAGTCAGCCCCAGCATTTT.

This clonotype occurred a few times. The chain links TRBV12-3 or TRBV12-4 to TRBJ2-1; TRBD2 aligns across 7 bases. The CDR3 is made up of 14 amino acids. With 2 bases clipped from V and 7 bases from J, the junction kept 5 bases outside the gene matches. CDR3 sequence (DNA): TGTGCCAGCAGTTTACTAGCGGTTCTGAATGAGCAGTTCTTC. It encodes CASSLLAVLNEQFF.

The chain carries TRBV29-1 and TRBJ2-1; D not certain. Germline assignment: CDR1 SQVTM and CDR2 ANQGSEA. The CDR3 consists of 13 residues. Trimming removed 0 bases from V and 10 bases from J, with 13 bases in between. The DNA for the CDR3 is TGCAGCGTTGAAGAGATAGTCGGTGCCGAGCAGTTCTTC. Translation gives CSVEEIVGAEQFF.

The table lists this clonotype with a few counts. CDR3 nucleotide sequence: TGTGCCAGCAGTGAAGGGGCTAGCGGGGGAGATACGCAGTATTTT. This codes for CASSEGASGGDTQYF. The chain has TRBV2 and TRBJ2-3; 10 nucleotides line up with TRBD2. V lost 1 base, J lost 5 bases, and 3 bases stayed unmatched. The germline gives CDR1 SNHLY, CDR2 FYNNEI. This CDR3 is 15 amino acids long. The entire variable domain, with the rest obtained from reference TRBV2 and TRBJ2-3, is as follows: EPEVTQTPSHQVTQMGQEVILRCVPISNHLYFYWYRQILGQKVEFLVSFYNNEISEKSEIFDDQFSVERPDGSNFTLKIRSTKLEDSAMYFCASSEGASGGDTQYFGPGTRLTVL.

The J gene is TRBJ1-6, the V gene TRBV6-2 or TRBV6-3; possibly TRBD1 for D (6 bases). CDR1 and CDR2 (germline): MNHEY, SVGEGT. This CDR3 is built from 15 residues. The V gene lost 5 bases and the J gene lost 11 bases, with 19 bases spanning the gap. CDR3 residues: CASSRGGVRAPPLHF. The DNA of the CDR3 is TGTGCCAGCAGTCGAGGGGGGGTTCGTGCGCCACCCCTCCACTTT.

In its sample, this clonotype was seen a few times. This sequence joins TRBV18 and TRBJ1-1; D call uncertain. CDR1 is KGHSH, CDR2 LQKENI, per germline. V shed 3 bases and J shed 2 bases, with 7 bases lying between them. There are 13 residues in the CDR3. Here the CDR3 DNA reads TGTGCCAGCTCACCCCGCTTCAACACTGAAGCTTTCTTT. It yields the protein CASSPRFNTEAFF.

The chain couples TRBV12-3 or TRBV12-4 to TRBJ2-3, with 8 bases identical to TRBD1. Losses at the gene ends were 8 bases for V and 3 bases for J; bases not matched to a gene: 7. The CDR3 has 14 amino acids. This CDR3 reads CASGRQGITDTQYF. Here the CDR3 DNA reads TGTGCCAGCGGAAGACAGGGGATAACAGATACGCAGTATTTT.

V usage is TRBV12-3 or TRBV12-4 and J usage is TRBJ2-3; D is undetermined. The CDR3 contains 16 residues. Trimming cost V 5 bases and J 1 base, with 16 bases left between them. CDR3 in amino acids: CASSKAHGVGTDTQYF. DNA of the CDR3: TGTGCCAGCAGTAAAGCCCACGGAGTGGGCACAGATACGCAGTATTTT.

The sample holds one count of this clonotype. J is TRBJ1-6 and V is TRBV7-2, with D possibly being TRBD1 (5 bases). The germline CDR1 and CDR2 sequences are SGHTA and FQGNSA. V was clipped by 11 bases and J by 0 bases, with 8 bases between them. The CDR3 has 13 amino acids. The CDR3 coding sequence is TGTGCCGCAGGGAGCTCCTATAATTCACCCCTCCACTTT. It specifies CAAGSSYNSPLHF.

This clonotype showed up many times. The V call is TRBV2, the J call TRBJ2-3; D remains unclear. The CDR3 contains 12 residues. Germline V lookup: CDR1 SNHLY, CDR2 FYNNEI. Trimming removed 4 bases at V and 6 bases at J, with 8 bases between. DNA for the CDR3: TGTGCCAGCAGTGGATTTACGGATACGCAGTATTTT. This gives the protein CASSGFTDTQYF. Combining the CDR3 with reference TRBV2 and TRBJ2-3 gives the whole variable domain EPEVTQTPSHQVTQMGQEVILRCVPISNHLYFYWYRQILGQKVEFLVSFYNNEISEKSEIFDDQFSVERPDGSNFTLKIRSTKLEDSAMYFCASSGFTDTQYFGPGTRLTVL.

The chain couples TRBV20-1 to TRBJ2-7, with 7 positions matching TRBD2. Germline V gene lookup returns CDR1 DFQATT and CDR2 SNEGSKA (reference sequence). The CDR3 loop spans 12 amino acids. The V segment lost 3 bases and the J segment 4 bases; nucleotides outside the gene matches: 3. Written as DNA, the CDR3 is TGCAGTGCTAGCCCGGGGGGTTACGAGCAGTACTTC. Residues: CSASPGGYEQYF.